A selection of T cell receptor beta chains follows, all from one sample in a study of cytomegalovirus exposure and HLA in healthy donors. Sequencing used immunoSEQ multiplex PCR; TCRdb keeps in-frame clones, though not all of them. The data show 150,000 or so clones, around 67% seen once. The sample consisted of PBMCs. Source of these receptors: a woman between 18 and 29 years old in good health and CMV-seronegative. Each CDR3 is given with its conserved first and last residue. D genes are given only for firm matches. Only some rows state a clone size, as once, few, many or a class for expanded clones.

j_gene,v_gene,abundance,d_gene,CDR3nt,CDR3aa
TRBJ2-7,TRBV28,-,TRBD2,TGTGCCAGCAGTCCGCCGGGACTAGCGGGGTATGAATCCTACGAGCAGTACTTC,CASSPPGLAGYESYEQYF
TRBJ2-7,TRBV5-1,-,TRBD2,TGCGCCAGCAGCTTCGCTAGCGGGGAAGGCGAGCAGTACTTC,CASSFASGEGEQYF
TRBJ1-1,TRBV9,-,TRBD1,TGTGCCAGCAGCCCAAGAGACAGGGATAGTGACACTGAAGCTTTCTTT,CASSPRDRDSDTEAFF
TRBJ2-7,TRBV27,-,-,TGTGCCAGCAGCCTGCGGCTGAACGCCTACGAGCAGTACTTC,CASSLRLNAYEQYF
TRBJ2-2,TRBV5-1,-,TRBD1,TGCGCCAGCAGGGAGGGACAGGGCACCGGGGAGCTGTTTTTT,CASREGQGTGELFF
TRBJ2-7,TRBV7-2,few,TRBD2,TGTGCCAGCACCCCAAGGAGTAGCGGGGGGATCTACGAGCAGTACTTC,CASTPRSSGGIYEQYF
TRBJ2-5,TRBV2,-,TRBD2,TGTGCCAGCGGACTAGCGGGAGTTGGGAAGACCCAGTACTTC,CASGLAGVGKTQYF
TRBJ1-4,TRBV6-1,-,-,TGTGCCAGCAGTTCCCAACTTACAACTAATGAAAAACTGTTTTTT,CASSSQLTTNEKLFF
TRBJ2-5,TRBV5-1,few,-,TGCGCCAGCAGCTTGAGCGCGGGCCAGGCGCAAGAGACCCAGTACTTC,CASSLSAGQAQETQYF
TRBJ1-2,TRBV5-6,-,-,TGTGCCAGCAGCTTACCGGGACACCCTAACTATGGCTACACCTTC,CASSLPGHPNYGYTF
TRBJ1-1,TRBV5-6,-,-,TGTGCCAGCAGCCGTCGGGACATTAACACTGAAGCTTTCTTT,CASSRRDINTEAFF
TRBJ1-6,TRBV4-2,few,TRBD1,TGTGCCAGCAGCCAAGAGGGGACAGGGTTTTTACCCCTCCACTTT,CASSQEGTGFLPLHF
TRBJ1-1,TRBV14,-,-,TGTGCCAGCAGGCAAGGAGGAGTCACTGAAGCTTTCTTT,CASRQGGVTEAFF
TRBJ1-4,TRBV19,-,TRBD1,TGTGCCAGTAGTTCTCAGGGGGCCGCTAATGAAAAACTGTTTTTT,CASSSQGAANEKLFF
TRBJ2-1,TRBV7-7,-,TRBD2,TGTGCTAGCAGCTTAGTCTACACTAGCGGGGGGAACAATGAGCAGTTCTTC,CASSLVYTSGGNNEQFF
TRBJ2-5,TRBV4-3,-,TRBD2,TGCGCCAGCAGCCTTCGGACTAGCGGGGGGCTGGAGACCCAGTACTTC,CASSLRTSGGLETQYF
TRBJ2-5,TRBV6-5,few,-,TGTGCCAGCAGGCCACAGGAGGGGAGGCGGGACCAGTACTTC,CASRPQEGRRDQYF
TRBJ1-1,TRBV18,-,TRBD1,TGTGCCAGCTCAGAGGGACAGGACTACACTGAAGCTTTCTTT,CASSEGQDYTEAFF
TRBJ2-4,TRBV7-9,once,-,TGTGCCAGCAGCTTAGGGTCAGGTCTAGCCAAAAACATTCAGTACTTC,CASSLGSGLAKNIQYF
TRBJ2-3,TRBV4-3,-,TRBD2,TGCGCCAGCAGCCAAGACCGTACTAGCGGGCTAGTCGAAGATACGCAGTATTTT,CASSQDRTSGLVEDTQYF
TRBJ2-1,TRBV6-1,-,TRBD2,TGTGCCAGCAGTGAAAGTCTAGCGGCCCACAATGAGCAGTTCTTC,CASSESLAAHNEQFF
TRBJ2-1,TRBV7-8,-,TRBD1,TGTGCCAGCAGCACAGGGGGCTGGGAGCAGTTCTTC,CASSTGGWEQFF
TRBJ2-3,TRBV7-2,-,TRBD2,TGTGCCAGCAGCCGCGGGGGTAGCACAGATACGCAGTATTTT,CASSRGGSTDTQYF
TRBJ2-5,TRBV10-3,-,TRBD2,TGTGCCATCAGTGAGTTGGTAGCGGGGGGGGAAGAGACCCAGTACTTC,CAISELVAGGEETQYF
TRBJ2-3,TRBV29-1,-,-,TGCAGCGTCCCTATAGGCACAGATACGCAGTATTTT,CSVPIGTDTQYF
TRBJ1-6,TRBV28,few,-,TGTGCCAGCAGACAGAGCTCCTATAATTCACCCCTCCACTTT,CASRQSSYNSPLHF
TRBJ2-1,TRBV7-3,-,TRBD2,TGTGCCAGCAGCTTTGGTACGGGGGGGCGCGGCTACAATGAGCAGTTCTTC,CASSFGTGGRGYNEQFF
TRBJ2-7,TRBV5-1,few,TRBD1,TGCGCCAGCAGCAGACTTGGGACAGGGGGTTTAACCTACGAGCAGTACTTC,CASSRLGTGGLTYEQYF
TRBJ2-5,TRBV25-1,few,TRBD1,TGTGCCAGCAGTGAATCTCTCGGCACAGGGGGCGAGAGGGAGACCCAGTACTTC,CASSESLGTGGERETQYF
TRBJ1-1,TRBV5-1,-,-,TGCGCCAGCAGCTTTTCTCCGTCTCGGGTGGCGAACACTGAAGCTTTCTTT,CASSFSPSRVANTEAFF
TRBJ2-3,TRBV7-8,-,TRBD1,TGTGCCAGCAGCTTAGAGGGGGCCACAGATACGCAGTATTTT,CASSLEGATDTQYF
TRBJ2-4,TRBV28,-,TRBD2,TGTGCCAGCAGTTTGGTAGGGACTATCGGCAGTCAGTACTTC,CASSLVGTIGSQYF
TRBJ2-1,TRBV25-1,-,-,TGTGCCAGCAACCTACAGGGTCACAATGAGCAGTTCTTC,CASNLQGHNEQFF
TRBJ2-2,TRBV7-9,few,-,TGTTCCAGCAGCTTTTGGAGGGGCCCGAACACCGGGGAGCTGTTTTTT,CSSSFWRGPNTGELFF
TRBJ2-3,TRBV28,-,-,TGTGCCAGCACCCCCCCAGAAGTCGGAGGCACGCAGTATTTT,CASTPPEVGGTQYF
TRBJ2-1,TRBV9,-,-,TGTGCCAGCAGCGTAGAGGGGGGGAGCTCCTACAATGAGCAGTTCTTC,CASSVEGGSSYNEQFF
TRBJ2-3,TRBV5-8,few,TRBD1,TGTGCCAGCAGCGTAACAGGGGGCCTTACAGATACGCAGTATTTT,CASSVTGGLTDTQYF
TRBJ1-5,TRBV2,-,-,TGTGCCAGCAGTGATCAGGGAAATAGCAATCAGCCCCAGCATTTT,CASSDQGNSNQPQHF
TRBJ2-1,TRBV9,-,-,TGTGCCAGCAGCGTACGCGGCCGAAAGGACAAGCAGTTCTTC,CASSVRGRKDKQFF
TRBJ1-2,TRBV7-6,once,TRBD1,TGTGCCAGCAGCTTAGGACAGGGAACTGGCTACACCTTC,CASSLGQGTGYTF
TRBJ2-7,TRBV9,-,-,TGTGCCAGCAGCGGGTTCGGCTACGAGCAGTACTTC,CASSGFGYEQYF
TRBJ2-5,TRBV5-6,-,-,TGTGCCAGCAGCGCAAAGGTGGGGGCTGAGACCCAGTACTTC,CASSAKVGAETQYF
TRBJ1-1,TRBV7-2,-,-,TGTGCCAGCAGACCGGGGGGGAACACTGAAGCTTTCTTT,CASRPGGNTEAFF
TRBJ1-3,TRBV4-1,-,-,TGCGCCAGCAGCCATGGAGGGATTTGGGGCGACACCATATATTTT,CASSHGGIWGDTIYF
TRBJ1-5,TRBV18,-,-,TGTGCCAGCTCACCAATACAGGGATTCAATCAGCCCCAGCATTTT,CASSPIQGFNQPQHF
TRBJ2-3,TRBV9,-,TRBD2,TGTGCCAGCAGCCCGGGACTAGCGGGGGGAAGCACAGATACGCAGTATTTT,CASSPGLAGGSTDTQYF
TRBJ1-6,TRBV4-1,-,-,TGCGCCAGCAGCCAGAACGACAGGACTAATTCACCCCTCCACTTT,CASSQNDRTNSPLHF
TRBJ1-4,TRBV27,-,TRBD1,TGTGCCAGCAGGCTACAGGGGGCAACTAATGAAAAACTGTTTTTT,CASRLQGATNEKLFF
TRBJ1-2,TRBV10-2,-,TRBD1,TGCGCCAGCAGTGGAGGGACAGGGGTCAATGGCTACACCTTC,CASSGGTGVNGYTF
TRBJ2-1,TRBV6-1,-,TRBD2,TGTGCCAGCAGTGATTGGCGGGGGGGCCGCTATGAGCAGTTCTTC,CASSDWRGGRYEQFF
TRBJ2-1,TRBV5-4,-,-,TGTGCCAGCAGTAGACGGGGTAGTGATGAGCAGTTCTTC,CASSRRGSDEQFF
TRBJ2-1,TRBV7-2,-,TRBD1,TGTGCCAGCAGTCATGGACAGGATTACAATGAGCAGTTCTTC,CASSHGQDYNEQFF
TRBJ1-3,TRBV11-2,-,-,TGTGCCAGCAGCTCTATGGCTGGAAACACCATATATTTT,CASSSMAGNTIYF
TRBJ2-1,TRBV5-1,once,TRBD2,TGCGCCAGCAGCTTGGATGCTAGCGGGAGAGATGAGCAGTTCTTC,CASSLDASGRDEQFF
TRBJ2-7,TRBV19,-,TRBD1,TGTGCCACCGCGACAGGGCTGACCTACGAGCAGTACTTC,CATATGLTYEQYF